Listed here are 32 T cell receptor beta chains from one sample, sequenced in a study of T cell responses to AZD1222 COVID-19 vaccine. The table came from immunoSEQ multiplex PCR; TCRdb's copy has only in-frame clones and leaves some out. Among 85,000 to 90,000 clones listed, about 90% were seen once. The sequencing used peripheral blood, collected on day 0 of MenACWY control vaccination. The receptors shown here come from an adult in good health.

The CDR3 here is CASSQSGNGAYGYTF. DNA for the CDR3: TGTGCCAGCAGCCAATCGGGAAATGGGGCCTATGGCTACACCTTC. The chain uses TRBV16 and TRBJ1-2, with a possible D match to TRBD1 (5 bases). The V end lost 0 bases, the J end lost 4 bases, and 12 bases lay between the germline ends. CDR3 size: 15 residues. Germline CDR1 is KGHSY and CDR2 is FQNENV.

The chain combines TRBV24-1 with TRBJ1-5; D gene unclear. The CDR3 length is 12 residues. Germline CDR1 and CDR2: KGHDR and SFDVKD. The V end was cut by 3 bases, the J end by 7 bases, with 6 bases between. This chain's CDR3 is CATSDSGQPQHF. Here the CDR3 DNA reads TGTGCCACCAGTGATAGCGGGCAGCCCCAGCATTTT.

This chain connects TRBV27 to TRBJ2-7, with D hard to call. The germline V and J ends were trimmed by 5 bases and 3 bases, with 17 bases remaining between them. The germline CDR1 and CDR2 sequences are MNHEY and SMNVEV (reference sequence). The CDR3 covers 15 residues. CDR3 DNA sequence: TGTGCCAGCAGTCTCAACTATGACACTATCTACGAGCAGTACTTC. This codes for CASSLNYDTIYEQYF.

This clone was observed a handful of times. CDR3 DNA sequence: TGCAGTGCTAGAGATTGGGACTACACCTTC. The encoded protein is CSARDWDYTF. The rearrangement joins TRBV20-1 to TRBJ1-2, with D hard to call. Trimming pared 0 bases from V and 10 bases from J, leaving 6 bases between. CDR3 size: 10 residues. Per the germline V gene, CDR1 is DFQATT and CDR2 is SNEGSKA (reference sequence).

The V gene is TRBV7-2, the J gene TRBJ1-1; a weak D match, TRBD1 (5 bases). CDR1 and CDR2 (germline): SGHTA, FQGNSA. Trimming cost V 2 bases and J 2 bases, with 9 bases left between them. The CDR3 is 14 residues long. The CDR3 bases are TGTGCCAGCAGCTTATACAGGACCAACACTGAAGCTTTCTTT. Residues: CASSLYRTNTEAFF.

This clone was detected only once. V gene TRBV7-2 combines with J gene TRBJ2-7; the match to TRBD2 covers 9 bases. Looked up from germline, CDR1 is SGHTA and CDR2 is FQGNSA. V trimming: 1 base; J trimming: 3 bases; junction bases outside the gene matches: 4. This CDR3 spans 15 amino acids. For the CDR3, the DNA is TGTGCCAGCAGCTTAGTAGGAGCGGGAGGCTACGAGCAGTACTTC. Translation gives CASSLVGAGGYEQYF.

The J gene is TRBJ2-7, the V gene TRBV18, with D unresolved. V lost 5 bases and J 5 bases, leaving 7 bases between the germline ends. Germline CDR1 reads KGHSH; CDR2 reads LQKENI. CDR3 size: 11 residues. The CDR3 nucleotides read TGTGCCAGCTCAACAGAGGACGAGCAGTACTTC. This gives the protein CASSTEDEQYF.

The chain joins TRBV4-3 to TRBJ2-3, with a possible D match to TRBD1 (6 bases). The CDR3 loop spans 14 amino acids. Between the trimmed V and J ends, which lost 3 bases and 9 bases, there was a span of 16 bases. Germline V lookup: CDR1 LGHNA, CDR2 YSLEER. CDR3 loop: CASSQGAGRVTQYF. CDR3 nucleotides: TGCGCCAGCAGCCAGGGGGCAGGAAGGGTGACGCAGTATTTT.

The chain joins TRBV19 to TRBJ2-3, with 8 bases aligning to TRBD2. The V segment lost 1 base and the J segment 1 base; nucleotides outside the gene matches: 7. The CDR3 spans 17 residues. Germline values: CDR1 LNHDA, CDR2 SQIVND (reference sequence). The CDR3 is CASSIGVAGTRTDTQYF. As DNA, the CDR3 is TGTGCCAGTAGTATAGGGGTAGCGGGGACTCGCACAGATACGCAGTATTTT.

V gene TRBV18 combines with J gene TRBJ2-2, with D tentatively TRBD2 (6 bases). V lost 6 bases and J lost 1, with 9 bases in between. Looked up from germline, CDR1 is KGHSH and CDR2 is LQKENI. The length of the CDR3 is 14 residues. DNA for the CDR3: TGTGCCAGCTCCAAGGGAGGGAACACCGGGGAGCTGTTTTTT. It encodes CASSKGGNTGELFF.

The chain couples TRBV5-6 to TRBJ2-7; TRBD1 is a possible D gene (5 bases). Germline-derived CDR1 and CDR2 are SGHDT and YYEEEE. Deletions cut 1 base from V and 3 bases from J, with 14 bases between. The CDR3 has 15 amino acids. The CDR3 reads CASSLWGQVFYEQYF. CDR3 sequence (DNA): TGTGCCAGCAGCTTGTGGGGCCAGGTCTTCTACGAGCAGTACTTC.

The gene calls are TRBV3-1 (or the pseudogene TRBV3-2) and TRBJ2-5; 8 nucleotides agree with TRBD1. The junction had 9 bases not matched to a gene; V was cut back by 1 base and J by 5 bases. This CDR3 spans 16 amino acids. Looked up from germline, CDR1 is LGHDT and CDR2 is YNNKEL (reference sequence). For the CDR3, the DNA is TGTGCCAGCAGCCAAGCTGCAGGGGGCGCATGGGAGACCCAGTACTTC. This codes for CASSQAAGGAWETQYF.

V usage is TRBV10-3 and J usage is TRBJ2-6; no definite D call. V dropped 2 bases and J dropped 1 base, with 12 bases sitting between them. From germline, CDR1 is ENHRY and CDR2 SYGVKD. There are 17 residues in the CDR3. The CDR3: CAISELSSVSGANVLTF. CDR3 DNA: TGTGCCATCAGTGAGCTGTCGTCAGTATCTGGGGCCAACGTCCTGACTTTC.

The V call is TRBV19, the J call TRBJ2-3; maybe TRBD1 (6 bases). The CDR3 has 15 residues. The germline V and J ends were trimmed by 9 bases and 0 bases, with 16 bases remaining between them. Germline V gives CDR1 LNHDA, CDR2 SQIVND (reference sequence). The CDR3 loop reads CASQGLAQSTDTQYF. The DNA of the CDR3 is TGTGCCAGCCAGGGGCTAGCCCAAAGCACAGATACGCAGTATTTT.

The chain uses TRBV7-9 and TRBJ1-2; D is undetermined. Germline CDR1 reads SEHNR; CDR2 reads FQNEAQ (reference sequence). This CDR3 comprises 11 residues. V lost 1 base and J 3 bases, leaving 0 bases between the germline ends. Written as DNA, the CDR3 is TGTGCCAGCAGCTTAGACTATGGCTACACCTTC. Amino acids: CASSLDYGYTF.

The gene calls are TRBV7-2 and TRBJ2-7; TRBD1 matches at 7 bases. Germline values: CDR1 SGHTA, CDR2 FQGNSA. Germline trimming cut 5 bases from V and 0 bases from J; bases unmatched to any gene: 10. The CDR3 loop spans 16 amino acids. The CDR3 protein is CASSVGPGQSSYEQYF. In DNA, the CDR3 is TGTGCCAGCAGCGTAGGACCGGGACAGAGCTCCTACGAGCAGTACTTC.

The chain joins TRBV12-3 or TRBV12-4 to TRBJ2-7, with D possibly matching TRBD2 (5 bases). With 2 bases removed from V and 4 bases from J, the gap between germline ends came to 6 bases. The CDR3 spans 12 residues. Here the CDR3 reads CASSLSGYEQYF. The CDR3 nucleotides read TGTGCCAGCAGTTTATCGGGGTACGAGCAGTACTTC.

This chain uses TRBV7-8 with TRBJ2-2; D uncertain. V dropped 1 base and J dropped 5 bases, with 8 bases sitting between them. In germline, CDR1 is SGHVS, CDR2 FQNEAQ. The CDR3 runs to 14 residues. The CDR3 sequence is CASSLEAKTGELFF. The CDR3 nucleotides are TGTGCCAGCAGCTTAGAGGCCAAAACCGGGGAGCTGTTTTTT.

This chain links TRBV12-5 with TRBJ2-2, with TRBD1 matching 12 bases. The CDR3 consists of 15 residues. V shed 5 bases and J 6 bases; nucleotides not matched to a gene: 4. CDR1 is LGHNT, CDR2 FRNRAP, per germline. The CDR3 DNA sequence: TGTGCTAGTGGTCCCGGGACAGGGGGCCCCGGGGAGCTGTTTTTT. Protein sequence: CASGPGTGGPGELFF.

V is TRBV18 and J is TRBJ2-1, with D perhaps TRBD1 or TRBD2 (5 bases each). The ends were cut back, 6 bases at V and 3 bases at J, with 15 bases in the middle. Germline loops: CDR1 KGHSH, CDR2 LQKENI. The CDR3 runs to 15 residues. CDR3 protein: CASSPVVGDYNEQFF. DNA for the CDR3: TGTGCCAGCTCCCCGGTGGTGGGGGACTACAATGAGCAGTTCTTC.

The gene calls are TRBV4-3 and TRBJ1-4; 8 positions match TRBD1. Per the germline V gene, CDR1 is LGHNA and CDR2 is YSLEER. This CDR3 spans 15 amino acids. The V segment lost 0 bases and the J segment 5 bases; nucleotides outside the gene matches: 2. This CDR3 reads CASSQDYRGNEKLFF. CDR3 DNA: TGCGCCAGCAGCCAAGATTACAGGGGGAATGAAAAACTGTTTTTT.

This clone has only one observation. The chain combines TRBV7-9 with TRBJ1-4, with a weak D call TRBD1 (5 bases). Germline V gene lookup returns CDR1 SEHNR and CDR2 FQNEAQ (reference sequence). V was trimmed by 4 bases and J by 0 bases, leaving 9 bases between them. This CDR3 contains 15 residues. For the CDR3, the DNA is TGTGCCAGCAGCTCCGGGACGGCAACTAATGAAAAACTGTTTTTT. Protein sequence: CASSSGTATNEKLFF. Complete variable domain (other parts from reference TRBV7-9 and TRBJ1-4): DTGVSQNPRHKITKRGQNVTFRCDPISEHNRLYWYRQTLGQGPEFLTYFQNEAQLEKSRLLSDRFSAERPKGSFSTLEIQRTEQGDSAMYLCASSSGTATNEKLFFGSGTQLSVL.

The genes are TRBV3-1 (or the pseudogene TRBV3-2) and TRBJ2-1; D is unresolved. The CDR3 has 13 residues. From germline, CDR1 is LGHDT and CDR2 YNNKEL (reference sequence). Between the trimmed V and J ends, which lost 3 bases and 12 bases, there was a span of 15 bases. CDR3 sequence: CASSQAGSEVQFF. The CDR3 bases are TGTGCCAGCAGCCAGGCCGGGTCCGAGGTGCAGTTCTTC.

The chain uses TRBV10-3 and TRBJ2-1; D is perhaps TRBD2 (6 bases). The CDR3 is made up of 13 amino acids. Trimming took 0 bases from V and 9 from J, leaving 9 bases between them. Germline CDR1 is ENHRY and CDR2 is SYGVKD. This chain's CDR3 is CAISESTGGEQFF. CDR3 coding DNA: TGTGCCATCAGTGAGTCTACCGGGGGTGAGCAGTTCTTC.

The rearrangement links TRBV2 to TRBJ1-3; D unclear. CDR3 length: 14 amino acids. V lost 4 bases and J lost 0, with 7 bases in between. Germline CDR1 and CDR2: SNHLY and FYNNEI. CDR3 amino acids: CASSVTSSGNTIYF. The CDR3 DNA sequence: TGTGCCAGCAGTGTTACTAGCTCTGGAAACACCATATATTTT.

The chain combines TRBV3-1 (or the pseudogene TRBV3-2) with TRBJ1-5; 7 bases agree with TRBD1. From germline, CDR1 is LGHDT and CDR2 YNNKEL (reference sequence). The junction had 5 bases not matched to a gene; V was cut back by 6 bases and J by 3 bases. The CDR3 is made up of 14 amino acids. The CDR3 here is CASSPDRANQPQHF. For the CDR3, the DNA is TGTGCCAGCAGTCCTGACAGGGCCAATCAGCCCCAGCATTTT.

This clone was seen a handful of times. The J gene is TRBJ1-3, the V gene TRBV7-6; TRBD1 is a possible D gene (5 bases). V shed 6 bases and J shed 0 bases, with 18 bases lying between them. This CDR3 spans 17 amino acids. CDR1 and CDR2 from the germline V gene are SGHVS and FNYEAQ. In DNA form, the CDR3 reads TGTGCCAGCAGTCTAGGGCCGCGCGGGGCCTCTGGAAACACCATATATTTT. This codes for CASSLGPRGASGNTIYF. Drawing the rest from reference TRBV7-6 and TRBJ1-3, the complete variable domain is GAGVSQSPRYKVTKRGQDVALRCDPISGHVSLYWYRQALGQGPEFLTYFNYEAQQDKSGLPNDRFSAERPEGSISTLTIQRTEQRDSAMYRCASSLGPRGASGNTIYFGEGSWLTVV.

The chain uses TRBV4-2 and TRBJ2-2; D is undetermined. This CDR3 contains 18 residues. The ends were cut back, 4 bases at V and 5 bases at J, with 23 bases in the middle. From germline, CDR1 is LGHNA and CDR2 YNFKEQ. The CDR3 DNA reads as TGTGCCAGCAGCCCTCCCCCGCGGACGGGCGGTGATACCGGGGAGCTGTTTTTT. Translating it yields CASSPPPRTGGDTGELFF.

This clone was recorded only once. J is TRBJ2-7 and V is TRBV12-5, with 8 bases that match TRBD1. The ends lost 9 bases at V and 7 bases at J; junction bases unmatched: 20. Germline CDR1 is LGHNT and CDR2 is FRNRAP. The CDR3 sequence is 16 residues long. The CDR3, as DNA: TGTGCTAGGAATCCAAAACCGGGACAGGAACCCCCAGAGCAGTACTTC. Amino acids: CARNPKPGQEPPEQYF.

This chain links TRBV7-2 with TRBJ1-1; no reliable D call. Germline CDR1 is SGHTA and CDR2 is FQGNSA. Trimming removed 1 base from V and 6 bases from J, with 18 bases in between. The CDR3 extends over 16 amino acids. This CDR3 reads CASSLDGPHNGAEAFF. In nucleotides, the CDR3 is TGTGCCAGCAGCTTAGACGGGCCTCATAATGGGGCTGAAGCTTTCTTT.

This clone showed up just once. The chain is built from TRBV6-5 and TRBJ2-3; no firm D call. CDR1 is MNHEY and CDR2 is SVGAGI in the germline V gene. The CDR3 totals 10 residues. Trimming left V 8 bases short and J 6 bases short, with 6 bases between. CDR3 region: CASGRDTQYF. As DNA, the CDR3 is TGTGCCAGCGGGCGGGATACGCAGTATTTT.

The rearrangement joins TRBV11-3 to TRBJ2-1; a possible D gene is TRBD1 (6 bases). This CDR3 has 13 residues. The V and J ends lost 6 bases and 4 bases respectively, with 10 bases between them. Germline CDR1 and CDR2: SGHNT and YENEEA. Here the CDR3 reads CASSSQGYNEQFF. The CDR3 DNA follows: TGTGCCAGCAGTTCGCAGGGGTACAATGAGCAGTTCTTC.